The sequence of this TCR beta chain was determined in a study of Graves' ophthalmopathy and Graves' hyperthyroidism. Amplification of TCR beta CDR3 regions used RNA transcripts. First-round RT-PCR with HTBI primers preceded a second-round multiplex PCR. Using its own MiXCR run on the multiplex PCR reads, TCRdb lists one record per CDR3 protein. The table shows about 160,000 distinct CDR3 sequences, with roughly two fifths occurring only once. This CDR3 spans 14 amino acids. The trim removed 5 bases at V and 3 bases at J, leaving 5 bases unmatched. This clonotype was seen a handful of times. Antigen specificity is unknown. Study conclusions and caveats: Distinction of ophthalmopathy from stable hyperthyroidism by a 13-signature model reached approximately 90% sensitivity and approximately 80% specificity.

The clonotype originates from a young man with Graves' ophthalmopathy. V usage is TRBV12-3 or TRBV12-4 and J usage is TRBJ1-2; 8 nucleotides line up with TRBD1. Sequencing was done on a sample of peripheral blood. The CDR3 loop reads CASSVNRGDYGYTF. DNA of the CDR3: TGTGCCAGCAGTGTAAACAGGGGGGACTATGGCTACACCTTC.